The T cell receptor beta chain described here comes from a study of blood T cell repertoires in COVID-19 (dated by TCRdb to 2018 to 2020). Notes on the research overall: Samples from collaborators originated in the United States, Italy and Spain and spanned both the acute and convalescent phases of COVID-19. The repertoires were released in a freely available public database intended as a resource for research on the immune response to SARS-CoV-2. The samples were drawn from the first 160 participants of the ongoing ImmuneRACE study and from some 1,300 subjects provided by 6 global collaborators. Deeply sampled blood TCRbeta repertoires from subjects exposed to, actively infected with, or recovered from COVID-19 were included in the dataset. The material from the prospective study consisted of cDNA or gDNA derived from T cells, B-cell-depleted T cells, or PBMCs. Nearly every sample came with metadata listing a de-identified subject ID, COVID-19 status, age in years and sex. HLA class I and class II types, where available, came from metadata supplied by the sample provider rather than from assay-based typing. The paper's findings and limits, for the study overall: How much clinical and demographic metadata was included differed by source and by participant, and the metadata was provided uncurated.

TCRbeta CDR3 regions were amplified from genomic DNA by means of the immunoSEQ Assay, a bias-controlled multiplex PCR. In the original analysis: The number of nucleated cells in each sample was estimated from the amplification of reference gene primers within the assay. To quantify the absolute abundance of each unique TCRbeta CDR3 rearrangement, sequence reads were collapsed and filtered. Productive Simpson clonality was computed per sample as the square root of Simpson's diversity index over productive rearrangements. TCRdb carries this immuneACCESS record with in-frame sequences only. Its versions omit some clonotypes, under half of them owing to an unresolved V gene in the studies checked, with the rest unexplained. For V, J and clone size, that table is used; D and trimming come from the DNA. Present in this sample are 200,000 or so clones, 80% to 85% of which were seen just once. Of the sample, around 7.5% is held by the ten largest clones.

In the prospective study, participants were roughly 18 to 100 years old, resided in about two dozen geographic areas of the United States, and were enrolled through a virtual design. In the prospective study, cohorts were assigned on the basis of participant-reported clinical history obtained from a screening survey and a study questionnaire. For ImmuneRACE Cohort 3, a participant was defined as recovered based on two consecutive negative NP/OP PCR tests, clearance by a healthcare professional, or resolution of symptoms. In the prospective study, mobile phlebotomists collected whole blood, serum and a nasopharyngeal or oropharyngeal swab from each participant. Additional blood draws and questionnaires over an approximately 2-month period could optionally be provided by prospective study participants. Prospective study blood samples were shipped either frozen or at room temperature before DNA extraction.

This clone was seen only a few times. Its target antigen remains unknown. There are no base qualities to consult, and no much larger clone falls within one base. At the junction V is shortened by 6 bases and J by 2 bases; bases outside the gene matches: 11. Per the germline V gene, MDHEN is the CDR1 and SYDVKM is the CDR2. Including the terminal cysteine and phenylalanine, the CDR3 comprises 17 residues. Only the CDR3 part of the read is kept: 51 bases, read in frame from the first base. The rearranged segments are TRBV28 and TRBJ1-2, with 11 junctional bases fitting TRBD1. The sequenced material came from PBMCs or T cells enriched from blood (not recorded which). The sequence was collected from a man in his forties who had recovered from COVID-19. The bases read TGTGCCAGCAGACACCAATGGACAGGGGGCTTCAACTATGGCTACACCTTC. Translated, this gives CASRHQWTGGFNYGYTF.